Following are 12 T cell receptor beta chains from one sample sequenced in a study of beta chain features in type 1 diabetes. Findings of the study overall: Shortening that was moderate but significant affected the TCRB CDR3s of Type 1 diabetes patients in all four CD4+ subsets.

No antigen has been identified for these receptors. The authors reverse transcribed all of the isolated RNA, so sequencing captured expressed TCRB transcripts. Some clones are missing from TCRdb's copy, which holds only in-frame ones; the method was immunoSEQ multiplex PCR. This table has around 310,000 clones, about 13% appearing once. Sequenced input: naive CD4+ T cells from blood. The origin of the receptors is a young woman with type 1 diabetes.

Only a few counts were recorded for this clone. The V call is TRBV5-4, the J call TRBJ1-2; D is uncertain. The germline V and J ends were trimmed by 3 bases and 4 bases, with 16 bases remaining between them. CDR1 SGHNT and CDR2 YYREEE come from the germline V gene (reference sequence). The CDR3 loop spans 15 amino acids. The CDR3: CASSSHLLAFYGYTF. DNA for the CDR3: TGTGCCAGCAGCTCCCACCTCCTAGCGTTCTATGGCTACACCTTC.

This clone was detected a few times. V gene TRBV18 combines with J gene TRBJ2-1, with a possible D match to TRBD1 (8 bases). Trimming cost V 6 bases and J 4 bases, with 13 bases left between them. Germline-derived CDR1 and CDR2 are KGHSH and LQKENI. The CDR3 is 14 amino acids. The CDR3 region is CASSDREGYNEQFF. The CDR3 region has the DNA TGTGCCAGCTCGGACAGGGAGGGGTACAATGAGCAGTTCTTC.

CDR3: CASSRDRVREQFF. The CDR3 DNA follows: TGTGCCAGCAGCCGGGACAGGGTACGTGAGCAGTTCTTC. J is TRBJ2-1 and V is TRBV11-3, with TRBD1 identical over 9 bases. The junction had 5 bases not matched to a gene; V was cut back by 5 bases and J by 9 bases. This CDR3 is 13 amino acids long. Germline-derived CDR1 and CDR2 are SGHNT and YENEEA.

The V call is TRBV9, the J call TRBJ2-7, with TRBD2 as a possible D gene (6 bases). CDR1 is SGDLS and CDR2 is YYNGEE in the germline V gene. The CDR3 length is 13 residues. Trimming removed 1 base at V and 2 bases at J, with 7 bases between. The CDR3 spells CASSVSGPYEQYF. CDR3 bases: TGTGCCAGCAGCGTAAGCGGGCCCTACGAGCAGTACTTC.

A few counts support this clone. CDR3 nucleotide sequence: TGTGCCAGCAGCGAGCCAACGGACACTGAAGCTTTCTTT. Protein: CASSEPTDTEAFF. The chain couples TRBV9 to TRBJ1-1; D uncertain. CDR3 length: 13 amino acids. CDR1 is SGDLS, CDR2 YYNGEE, per germline. The V end lost 3 bases, the J end lost 3 bases, and 9 bases lay between the germline ends.

In its sample, this clone was seen a few times. The rearrangement links TRBV2 to TRBJ2-5, with D maybe TRBD2 (6 bases). The germline V gene encodes CDR1 SNHLY and CDR2 FYNNEI. V was cut by 4 bases and J by 5 bases, with 11 bases left in between. The CDR3 is made up of 13 amino acids. The CDR3 spells CASSAGRDETQYF. CDR3 nucleotide sequence: TGTGCCAGCAGTGCCGGGCGGGACGAGACCCAGTACTTC.

This clone turned up a few times. The genes are TRBV27 and TRBJ2-7; 8 nucleotides align to TRBD1. V lost 6 bases and J lost 1; bases outside the gene matches: 5. Germline lookup yields CDR1 MNHEY and CDR2 SMNVEV (reference sequence). The CDR3 sequence is 14 residues long. CDR3 residues: CASRPWTGSYEQYF. The CDR3 coding sequence is TGTGCCAGCAGACCGTGGACAGGGTCCTACGAGCAGTACTTC.

The sample holds a few counts of this clone. The chain has TRBV6-5 and TRBJ2-7; D is perhaps TRBD2 (5 bases). Germline CDR1 reads MNHEY; CDR2 reads SVGAGI. This CDR3 has 12 amino acids. V lost 8 bases and J 0 bases, leaving 8 bases between the germline ends. CDR3 sequence: CASRGSSYEQYV. The CDR3 bases are TGTGCCAGCCGAGGGAGCTCCTACGAGCAGTACGTC.

This clone was detected a few times. The chain employs TRBV13 and TRBJ1-2; 8 bases line up with TRBD1. The germline CDR1 and CDR2 sequences are PRHDT and FYEKMQ (reference sequence). The CDR3 has 16 residues. J gave up 4 bases and V 5 bases, and 12 bases lay outside the gene matches. CDR3 DNA: TGTGCCAGCAGCACCTCGGGGGGACAGGTGATCTATGGCTACACCTTC. It encodes CASSTSGGQVIYGYTF. Supplemented by reference TRBV13 and TRBJ1-2, the full variable domain reads AAGVIQSPRHLIKEKRETATLKCYPIPRHDTVYWYQQGPGQDPQFLISFYEKMQSDKGSIPDRFSAQQFSDYHSELNMSSLELGDSALYFCASSTSGGQVIYGYTFGSGTRLTVV.

This clone was seen only a few times. The rearrangement uses TRBV19 and TRBJ2-4, with D perhaps TRBD2 (6 bases). V was cut by 7 bases and J by 4 bases, with 8 bases left in between. The CDR3 is made up of 12 amino acids. CDR1 LNHDA and CDR2 SQIVND come from the germline V gene (reference sequence). In nucleotides, the CDR3 is TGTGCCAGTATGGGAGGAAAAAACATTCAGTACTTC. Encoded protein: CASMGGKNIQYF.

The chain couples TRBV7-7 to TRBJ2-5; 7 nucleotides agree with TRBD2. V was pared by 8 bases and J by 4 bases, with 7 bases of the junction left unmatched. Germline lookup yields CDR1 SSHAT and CDR2 FNYEAQ (reference sequence). CDR3 size: 13 residues. Here the CDR3 DNA reads TGTGCCAGCGCGAGGAGGGAGGGAGAGACCCAGTACTTC. Its translation: CASARREGETQYF.

The chain recombines TRBV30 with TRBJ1-1, with 9 bases that match TRBD1. Germline lookup yields CDR1 GTSNPN and CDR2 SVGIG (reference sequence). This CDR3 comprises 14 residues. V lost 0 bases and J lost 6; bases outside the gene matches: 5. CDR3: CAWSVLTGGSEAFF. Here the CDR3 DNA reads TGTGCCTGGAGTGTACTGACAGGGGGGTCTGAAGCTTTCTTT.